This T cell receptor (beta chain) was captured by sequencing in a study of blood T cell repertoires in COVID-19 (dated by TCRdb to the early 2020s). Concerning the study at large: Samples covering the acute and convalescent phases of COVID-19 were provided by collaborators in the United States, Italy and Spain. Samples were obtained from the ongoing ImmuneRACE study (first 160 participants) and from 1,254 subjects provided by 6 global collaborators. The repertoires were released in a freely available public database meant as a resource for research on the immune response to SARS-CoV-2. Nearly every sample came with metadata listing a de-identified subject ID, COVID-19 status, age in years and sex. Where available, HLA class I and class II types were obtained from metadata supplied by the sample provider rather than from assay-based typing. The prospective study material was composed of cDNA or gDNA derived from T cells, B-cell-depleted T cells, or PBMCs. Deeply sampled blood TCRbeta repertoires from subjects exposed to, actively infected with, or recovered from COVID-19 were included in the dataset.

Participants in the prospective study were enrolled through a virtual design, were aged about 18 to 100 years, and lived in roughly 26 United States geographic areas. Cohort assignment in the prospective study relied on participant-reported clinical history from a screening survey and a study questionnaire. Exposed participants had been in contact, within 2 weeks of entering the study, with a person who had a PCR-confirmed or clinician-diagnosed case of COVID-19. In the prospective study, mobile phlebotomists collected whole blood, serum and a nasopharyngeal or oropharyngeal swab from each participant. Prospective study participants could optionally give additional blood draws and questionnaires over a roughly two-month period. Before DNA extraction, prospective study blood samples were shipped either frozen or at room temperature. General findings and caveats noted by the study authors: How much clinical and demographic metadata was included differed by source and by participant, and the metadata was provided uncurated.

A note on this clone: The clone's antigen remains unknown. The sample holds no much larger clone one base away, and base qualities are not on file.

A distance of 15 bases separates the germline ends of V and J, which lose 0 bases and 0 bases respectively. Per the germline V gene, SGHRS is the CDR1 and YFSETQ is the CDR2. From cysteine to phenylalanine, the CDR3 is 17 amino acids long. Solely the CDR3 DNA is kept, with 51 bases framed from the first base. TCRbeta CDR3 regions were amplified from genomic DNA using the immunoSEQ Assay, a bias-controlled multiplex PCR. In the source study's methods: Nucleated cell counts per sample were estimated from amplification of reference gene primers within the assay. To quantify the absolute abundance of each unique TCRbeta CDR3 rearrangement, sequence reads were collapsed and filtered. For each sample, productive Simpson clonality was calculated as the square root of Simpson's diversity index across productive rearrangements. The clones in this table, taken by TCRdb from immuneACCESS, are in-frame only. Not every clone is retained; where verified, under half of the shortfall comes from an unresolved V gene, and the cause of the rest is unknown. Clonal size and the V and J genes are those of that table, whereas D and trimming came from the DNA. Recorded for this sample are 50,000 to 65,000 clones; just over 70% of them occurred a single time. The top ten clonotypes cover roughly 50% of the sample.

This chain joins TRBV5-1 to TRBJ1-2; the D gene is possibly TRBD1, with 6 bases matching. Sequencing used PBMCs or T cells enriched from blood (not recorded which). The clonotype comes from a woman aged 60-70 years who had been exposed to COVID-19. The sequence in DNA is TGCGCCAGCAGCTTGGCAAGGGGGACGGAAGCTAACTATGGCTACACCTTC. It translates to CASSLARGTEANYGYTF.